This T cell receptor beta chain was observed in a study of blood T cells in healthy people across ages (dated by TCRdb to the mid-2010s). With respect to the entire study: In model experiments, roughly one uniquely barcoded TCR beta cDNA molecule per two T cells was captured by template switching. Using the same blood draw, the study looked at two additional independent replicas of 1 million unique cDNA reads for two donors, one aged 18 to 30 and the other aged 80 or older. Using deep sequencing normalized with unique cDNA molecular identifiers, the study measured how TCR beta repertoire diversity changes with age. To avoid experimental bias, donors of different ages were distributed randomly across sequencing lanes. The donors were divided into four age groups: young (average about 15 years), middle-aged (around 37), aged (approximately 64) and long-lived (82).

The library was obtained by 5' RACE. Instrument on record: Illumina HiSeq 2500. A second roughly 6 to 12 cycle PCR used a sample-barcoded 5' primer and a J-beta primer mix. A unique molecular identifier was introduced onto each TCR beta cDNA molecule by a template-switch 5' adaptor carrying 12 random nucleotides. Each sample yielded at least 3 million CDR3-containing paired-end reads. First-strand cDNA synthesis was performed from all RNA using the Mint cDNA synthesis kit, with priming by a TRBC-specific oligonucleotide. All cDNA was treated with uracil-DNA glycosylase and then went through a first 18-cycle PCR with the universal primers M1SS and BC2_uni_R. Processing in the source paper ran as follows. For normalization, 1 million high-quality reads were randomly selected from each sample, with every read carrying a distinct molecular identifier. Reads with shared molecular identifiers were discarded instead of being binned into consensus sequences. MiTCR, set to a Q25 quality threshold and the strictest error-elimination algorithm, was used for CDR3 identification, clonotype clustering and error correction. A nonparametric unseen species model using Euler transformation provided a lower-bound estimate of total TCR beta diversity. TCRdb trimmed public reads at Q25 via fastp, called clones via MiXCR and kept in-frame beta chains. All rows with the same CDR3 protein become a single entry with the most common DNA and genes. The V and J calls reflect TCRdb's pipeline rather than the authors' work. The sample profile shows approximately 1,000,000 distinct CDR3 sequences; around two fifths of them were found once. Of the sample, over 10% is held by the ten largest clones.

In the germline V gene (reference sequence), CDR1 corresponds to DFQATT and CDR2 to SNEGSKA. V is trimmed back by 4 bases and J by 4 bases, and the junction contains 4 bases that no gene match accounts for. The CDR3 holds 13 amino acids from the cysteine to the phenylalanine. Solely the CDR3 DNA is kept, with 39 bases framed from the first base. Study-wide findings and limitations: Because donor CMV infection status was unknown, age-related changes in expanded clonotypes were potentially confounded. Total diversity estimates from one million sequenced T cells were considered lower bounds and underestimates. A strong correlation was found between observed TCR beta diversity and the percentage of naive T cells measured by flow cytometry. Compared with the aged group, more naive CD4+ T cells, fewer expanded clones and increased TCR diversity were shown by the long-lived group, suggesting age selection. Conclusive comparison of naive and antigen-experienced compartments was prevented by the profiling of bulk unsorted PBMCs. Observed TCR beta diversity per million T cells fell roughly linearly with age, and a significant reduction was already apparent by age roughly 40.

Notes on this clonotype: The antigen it recognizes is unknown. One base away there is no much larger clone; base qualities are not given.

The approximately 39 donors, aged about 6 to 90 years, were systemically healthy Caucasian individuals from Russia. Around 9.9 milliliters of peripheral blood were collected from each donor into EDTA-treated Vacutainer tubes. Ficoll-Paque density-gradient centrifugation was used to isolate PBMCs, with at least 6 million per sample. Total RNA was extracted from PBMCs with Trizol reagent, with at least 5 micrograms obtained per sample. Naive CD45RAhigh/CD27high T cell percentages were measured by flow cytometry on a PBMC aliquot from every donor. This clonotype was sampled from a man between 18 and 29 years old in good health. The chain uses TRBV20-1 and TRBJ1-1, and TRBD1 aligns with 9 junction nucleotides. Sequencing was carried out using blood. The nucleotides read TGCAGTGCTATAGACAGGGGGTCCACTGAAGCTTTCTTT. This gives the protein CSAIDRGSTEAFF.